Included here is one T cell receptor beta chain sequence, with context. The data are from a study of technical replicates of blood from a handful of donors. TCRdb's table, derived via immunoSEQ multiplex PCR, lists solely in-frame clones and lacks some. The table records more than 65,000 clones, roughly 92% of them present only once. This sequence originates from a human donor in good health. Sequencing was carried out using T cells isolated from PBMCs.

The CDR3 sequence is CASSEGLAGEKQFF. CDR3 DNA sequence: TGTGCCAGCAGTGAAGGACTAGCGGGAGAAAAGCAGTTCTTC. V usage is TRBV2 and J usage is TRBJ2-1; 12 bases are a match to TRBD2. Germline V CDR1 and CDR2: SNHLY, FYNNEI. The length of the CDR3 is 14 residues. Unmatched junction bases numbered 3, after V lost 1 base and J lost 11 bases.